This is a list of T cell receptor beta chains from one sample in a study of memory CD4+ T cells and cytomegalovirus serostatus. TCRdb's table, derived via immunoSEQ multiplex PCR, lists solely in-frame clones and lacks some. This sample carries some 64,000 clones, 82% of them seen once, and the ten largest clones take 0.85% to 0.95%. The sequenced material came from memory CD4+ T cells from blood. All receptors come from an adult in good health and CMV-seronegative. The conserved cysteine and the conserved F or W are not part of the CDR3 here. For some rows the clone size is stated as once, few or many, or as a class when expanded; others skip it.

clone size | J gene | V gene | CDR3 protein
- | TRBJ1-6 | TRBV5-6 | ASGGRSPLH
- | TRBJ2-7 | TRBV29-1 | SAGTSYYEQY
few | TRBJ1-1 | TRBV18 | ASSRGVDTEAF
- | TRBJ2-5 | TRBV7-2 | ASSPSGQETQY
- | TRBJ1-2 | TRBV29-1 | SVVGQGSGYT
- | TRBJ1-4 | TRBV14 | ASSQDPRKLF
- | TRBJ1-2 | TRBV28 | ASAPGQSGYT
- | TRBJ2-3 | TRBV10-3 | AISDSDYGDTQY
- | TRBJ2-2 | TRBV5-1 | ASSLLGGSDTGELF
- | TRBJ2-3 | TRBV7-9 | ASSFFTSGRQDTQY
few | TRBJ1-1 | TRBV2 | ASSEGGAGNTEAF
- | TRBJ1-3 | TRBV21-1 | ASIQDRPGNTIY
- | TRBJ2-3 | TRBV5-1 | ASSLDYSRTDTQY
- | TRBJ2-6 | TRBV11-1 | ASSLVRLGANVLT
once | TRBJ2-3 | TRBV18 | ASSRDGGGGDTQY
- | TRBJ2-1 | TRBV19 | ATEGSPYNEQF
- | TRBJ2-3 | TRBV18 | ASSRTRTDTQY